Each of the 27 T cell receptor beta chains below was sequenced from the same sample in a study of T cell responses to AZD1222 COVID-19 vaccine. Data came from immunoSEQ multiplex PCR; TCRdb stores just in-frame clones and leaves some out. The top ten clones hold 9.5% to 13% of a sample with 100,000 or so clones, approximately 87% of them seen once. Specimen: peripheral blood, collected 28 days after the second AZD1222 dose. These receptor sequences come from an adult who received the AZD1222 COVID-19 vaccine.

Only one count was recorded for this clone. The rearrangement joins TRBV2 to TRBJ2-7, with D possibly being TRBD1 (6 bases). The length of the CDR3 is 13 residues. The V end was cut by 4 bases, the J end by 0 bases, with 7 bases between. Per germline, CDR1 SNHLY and CDR2 FYNNEI. The CDR3: CASSVDSSYEQYF. In DNA, the CDR3 is TGTGCCAGCAGTGTGGACAGCTCCTACGAGCAGTACTTC. Looking up the rest from reference TRBV2 and TRBJ2-7 gives the full variable domain: EPEVTQTPSHQVTQMGQEVILRCVPISNHLYFYWYRQILGQKVEFLVSFYNNEISEKSEIFDDQFSVERPDGSNFTLKIRSTKLEDSAMYFCASSVDSSYEQYFGPGTRLTVT.

This chain uses TRBV6-5 with TRBJ1-5; D is unclear. The V gene lost 7 bases and the J gene lost 7 bases, with 5 bases spanning the gap. Germline-derived CDR1 and CDR2 are MNHEY and SVGAGI. CDR3 size: 10 residues. CDR3 nucleotide sequence: TGTGCCAGCAATAGCCAGCCCCAGCATTTT. This gives the protein CASNSQPQHF.

This chain uses TRBV11-2 with TRBJ1-1; a weak D match, TRBD1 (5 bases). The V gene lost 1 base and the J gene lost 8 bases, with 17 bases spanning the gap. The CDR3 covers 15 residues. Germline V gene sequence: CDR1 SGHAT, CDR2 FQNNGV. CDR3 sequence: CASSLGQFGDSEAFF. CDR3 nucleotide sequence: TGTGCCAGCAGCTTAGGACAGTTCGGCGATTCAGAAGCTTTCTTT.

The CDR3 here is CASSSSTGELFF. The CDR3 DNA follows: TGTGCCAGCAGTTCTAGCACCGGGGAGCTGTTTTTT. J is TRBJ2-2 and V is TRBV2; no clear D. Trimming pared 5 bases from V and 4 bases from J, leaving 5 bases between. Per the germline V gene, CDR1 is SNHLY and CDR2 is FYNNEI. The CDR3 has 12 amino acids. Filled out from reference TRBV2 and TRBJ2-2, the complete variable domain reads EPEVTQTPSHQVTQMGQEVILRCVPISNHLYFYWYRQILGQKVEFLVSFYNNEISEKSEIFDDQFSVERPDGSNFTLKIRSTKLEDSAMYFCASSSSTGELFFGEGSRLTVL.

The chain joins TRBV6-6 to TRBJ1-1; D is ambiguous. The V end was cut by 4 bases, the J end by 0 bases, with 15 bases between. CDR1 MNHNY and CDR2 SVGAGI come from the germline V gene (reference sequence). The CDR3 covers 16 residues. The CDR3 sequence: CASSSPRRKLNTEAFF. Written as DNA, the CDR3 is TGTGCCAGCAGTTCGCCCCGACGGAAGCTGAACACTGAAGCTTTCTTT.

The CDR3 region is CASSLGLPGLAGGNEQFF. The CDR3 DNA reads TGTGCCAGCAGCTTAGGGTTACCGGGACTAGCGGGAGGAAATGAGCAGTTCTTC. The chain employs TRBV11-2 and TRBJ2-1, with 15 bases identical to TRBD2. The germline gives CDR1 SGHAT, CDR2 FQNNGV. This CDR3 is 18 amino acids long. With V trimmed by 1 base and J by 7 bases, 8 bases remained unmatched.

In its sample, this clone was seen once. The chain joins TRBV15 to TRBJ1-1; D is ambiguous. The V end lost 1 base, the J end lost 5 bases, and 5 bases lay between the germline ends. The germline gives CDR1 LNHNV, CDR2 YYDKDF (reference sequence). The CDR3 length is 12 residues. CDR3 DNA: TGTGCCACCAGCAGAGGTTGGACTGAAGCTTTCTTT. Its protein product is CATSRGWTEAFF.

This sequence joins TRBV28 and TRBJ2-7; 7 bases fit TRBD1. The CDR3 totals 17 residues. Trimming took 4 bases from V and 0 from J; bases not matched to a gene: 12. Germline CDR1 and CDR2: MDHEN and SYDVKM. CDR3 sequence: CASSSPGQALSSYEQYF. The CDR3 coding sequence is TGTGCCAGCAGTTCGCCCGGACAGGCCCTAAGCTCCTACGAGCAGTACTTC.

V and J are TRBV6-2 or TRBV6-3 and TRBJ1-1; D is uncertain. V lost 5 bases, J lost 6 bases, and 7 bases lay in between. Germline V lookup: CDR1 MNHEY, CDR2 SVGEGT. The CDR3 totals 11 residues. The DNA of the CDR3 is TGTGCCAGCAGTCGGGGTTCTGAAGCTTTCTTT. Protein: CASSRGSEAFF.

The CDR3: CASRTGVGDSNQPQHF. The CDR3, as DNA: TGTGCCAGCAGAACAGGGGTTGGGGATAGCAATCAGCCCCAGCATTTT. J is TRBJ1-5 and V is TRBV28, with TRBD1 identical over 7 bases. J lost 0 bases, V lost 6 bases, and 8 bases had no gene match. The CDR3 has 16 residues. Germline loops: CDR1 MDHEN, CDR2 SYDVKM.

The chain employs TRBV18 and TRBJ1-3; 9 positions match TRBD1. This CDR3 is 16 amino acids long. Germline V gene lookup returns CDR1 KGHSH and CDR2 LQKENI. The V gene end was trimmed by 3 bases and the J gene end by 0 bases; junction bases not matched to a gene: 3. The DNA for the CDR3 is TGTGCCAGCTCACCGAGGACAGGGGTCTCTGGAAACACCATATATTTT. This codes for CASSPRTGVSGNTIYF.

This chain joins TRBV12-3 or TRBV12-4 and TRBJ2-7, with a possible D match to TRBD2 (5 bases). The CDR3 extends over 13 amino acids. The V end was cut by 3 bases, the J end by 5 bases, with 11 bases between. Here the CDR3 reads CASSLSLADEQYF. The CDR3, as DNA: TGTGCCAGCAGTTTGTCGCTAGCAGACGAGCAGTACTTC.

The chain employs TRBV28 and TRBJ2-7; D gene unclear. The germline V and J ends were trimmed by 5 bases and 3 bases, with 17 bases remaining between them. Germline CDR1 is MDHEN and CDR2 is SYDVKM. CDR3 length: 15 amino acids. In DNA, the CDR3 is TGTGCCAGCAGTCCGATAAAGCCCACTAACTACGAGCAGTACTTC. Translated: CASSPIKPTNYEQYF.

This clone was recorded only once. This chain connects TRBV7-8 to TRBJ2-5; tentative D call: TRBD2 (5 bases). The CDR3 covers 15 residues. Germline V gene sequence: CDR1 SGHVS, CDR2 FQNEAQ. The germline V and J ends were trimmed by 3 bases and 5 bases, with 16 bases remaining between them. CDR3 sequence: CASSFLDSRAETQYF. The CDR3 DNA sequence: TGTGCCAGCAGCTTCTTGGACTCGCGAGCTGAGACCCAGTACTTC.

This rearrangement joins TRBV2 to TRBJ2-1; possible D gene TRBD2, 6 bases. V was cut by 0 bases and J by 9 bases, with 9 bases left in between. The CDR3 totals 13 residues. Germline CDR1 and CDR2: SNHLY and FYNNEI. DNA of the CDR3: TGTGCCAGCAGTGAAGCGCCCGGGGGTGAGCAGTTCTTC. Translation gives CASSEAPGGEQFF.

The chain combines TRBV5-1 with TRBJ2-7; D unclear. The germline gives CDR1 SGHRS, CDR2 YFSETQ. The CDR3 spans 13 residues. With 0 bases removed from V and 3 bases from J, the gap between germline ends came to 7 bases. The CDR3 spells CASSLETSYEQYF. The CDR3 DNA is TGCGCCAGCAGCTTGGAGACAAGCTACGAGCAGTACTTC.

V is TRBV6-5 and J is TRBJ2-5, with a possible D match to TRBD1 (7 bases). Germline V CDR1 and CDR2: MNHEY, SVGAGI. The CDR3 consists of 14 residues. V shed 6 bases and J shed 6 bases, with 17 bases lying between them. The CDR3 nucleotides read TGTGCCAGCAGCCCCTTGGAGGGGGCTCAGACCCAGTACTTC. Its translation is CASSPLEGAQTQYF.

The J gene is TRBJ2-3, the V gene TRBV6-2 or TRBV6-3, with D unclear. The V end lost 5 bases, the J end lost 4 bases, and 4 bases lay between the germline ends. Germline assignment: CDR1 MNHEY and CDR2 SVGEGT. The CDR3 extends over 11 amino acids. CDR3 in DNA: TGTGCCAGCAGTGTCCCAGATACGCAGTATTTT. Protein: CASSVPDTQYF.

This sequence joins TRBV5-5 and TRBJ1-3, with D uncertain. Trimming cost V 0 bases and J 2 bases, with 6 bases left between them. CDR1 is SGHKS and CDR2 is YYEKEE in the germline V gene (reference sequence). There are 14 residues in the CDR3. Here the CDR3 reads CASSLVGTGNTIYF. The CDR3, as DNA: TGTGCCAGCAGCTTGGTGGGGACTGGAAACACCATATATTTT.

The chain has TRBV28 and TRBJ1-3; D ambiguous. V was trimmed by 0 bases and J by 3 bases, leaving 18 bases between them. This CDR3 has 18 residues. Germline V gene lookup returns CDR1 MDHEN and CDR2 SYDVKM. CDR3 sequence reads: CASSLWAGEGGFGNTIYF. The CDR3, as DNA: TGTGCCAGCAGTTTATGGGCCGGGGAGGGAGGTTTTGGAAACACCATATATTTT.

J is TRBJ2-1 and V is TRBV5-4; 15 nucleotides align to TRBD2. The CDR3 loop spans 17 amino acids. Germline V CDR1 and CDR2: SGHNT, YYREEE (reference sequence). V was pared by 4 bases and J by 9 bases, with 11 bases of the junction left unmatched. In DNA, the CDR3 is TGTGCCAGCAGCCCGGGACTAGCGGGGGGCCAGGGAGGTGAGCAGTTCTTC. Translated, it gives CASSPGLAGGQGGEQFF.

This clone was seen just once. The chain joins TRBV24-1 to TRBJ2-2, with 7 positions matching TRBD1. The germline CDR1 and CDR2 sequences are KGHDR and SFDVKD. The CDR3 has 15 amino acids. V was clipped by 9 bases and J by 2 bases; unmatched bases: 8. The CDR3 DNA follows: TGTGCCACCGGTTCCGGGACAGAAAACACCGGGGAGCTGTTTTTT. This translates into CATGSGTENTGELFF.

The chain combines TRBV18 with TRBJ1-5, with unresolved D. The CDR3 loop spans 14 amino acids. The V gene lost 2 bases and the J gene lost 0 bases, with 5 bases spanning the gap. In germline, CDR1 is KGHSH, CDR2 LQKENI. This chain's CDR3 is CASSPKDSNQPQHF. CDR3 nucleotide sequence: TGTGCCAGCTCACCAAAAGATAGCAATCAGCCCCAGCATTTT.

This clone was picked up a small number of times. This chain links TRBV6-2 or TRBV6-3 with TRBJ1-5; a weak D match, TRBD1 (6 bases). Looked up from germline, CDR1 is MNHEY and CDR2 is SVGEGT. With 6 bases removed from V and 1 base from J, the gap between germline ends came to 10 bases. This CDR3 is 14 amino acids long. The CDR3 DNA reads TGTGCCAGCAGCAAGGGGGGAAGCAATCAGCCCCAGCATTTT. It codes for CASSKGGSNQPQHF.

J is TRBJ2-7 and V is TRBV15; no reliable D call. Germline V gene lookup returns CDR1 LNHNV and CDR2 YYDKDF (reference sequence). The CDR3 is 12 residues long. V lost 3 bases, J lost 3 bases, and 6 bases lay in between. The CDR3 DNA follows: TGTGCCACCAGCAGTCTCAGCTACGAGCAGTACTTC. Amino acid sequence: CATSSLSYEQYF.

The V call is TRBV7-7, the J call TRBJ1-1; D remains unclear. Germline values: CDR1 SSHAT, CDR2 FNYEAQ (reference sequence). CDR3 length: 13 amino acids. CDR3 loop: CARTYERNTEAFF. CDR3 DNA sequence: TGTGCTAGAACATACGAACGGAACACTGAAGCTTTCTTT.

The CDR3 protein is CASSSNRGDTEAFF. The CDR3 DNA sequence: TGTGCCAGCAGTTCCAACAGGGGTGACACTGAAGCTTTCTTT. The V call is TRBV28, the J call TRBJ1-1; 7 positions agree with TRBD1. In germline, CDR1 is MDHEN, CDR2 SYDVKM. The V gene end was trimmed by 4 bases and the J gene end by 3 bases; junction bases not matched to a gene: 5. This CDR3 spans 14 amino acids.